This T cell receptor beta chain was sequenced during a study of blood T cell repertoires in COVID-19. Study overall: Acute and convalescent COVID-19 specimens originated in the United States, Italy and Spain.

The CDR3 consists of 14 residues. The germline V gene encodes CDR1 LNHNV and CDR2 YYDKDF (reference sequence). V gave up 3 bases and J gave up 2 bases; unmatched junction bases: 3. Authors' methods: Amplification with reference gene primers provided the estimates of nucleated cell counts. Data came from immunoSEQ multiplex PCR; TCRdb stores just in-frame clones and leaves some out. The V and J calls and clone size were taken over from that table, and D and trimming were inferred from the DNA. The sample carries 55,000 to 70,000 clones, 91% recorded once. Sequencing used peripheral blood. The clonotype was recovered from a man between 35 and 55 years old with COVID-19, enrolled during active disease. This chain joins TRBV15 and TRBJ1-2; 7 bases fit TRBD1. CDR3 DNA sequence: TGTGCCACCAGCAGTAGACAGGGCAACTATGGCTACACCTTC. As protein: CATSSRQGNYGYTF.